This note documents a single TCR beta chain sequence. These data are taken from a study of monozygotic twins with inflammatory bowel disease. The team made cDNA by running eight separate reactions for each sample. TCRdb re-called the 5' RACE reads and gives one entry per CDR3 protein, without DNA. This table lists around 380,000 distinct CDR3 sequences. The CDR3 consists of 14 residues. V and J are TRBV12-3 or TRBV12-4 and TRBJ2-7; TCRdb gives TRBD2 as the D gene, but with no DNA this cannot be confirmed. Sequenced input: blood. This sequence originates from a human donor with ulcerative colitis or Crohn's disease, or a healthy co-twin of an affected twin (not recorded which). The CDR3 spells CASSLTGLPNEQYF.